The clone carrying this T cell receptor beta chain came up a few times. Its antigen is still unknown. These data belong to a study of tumour-infiltrating T cells in Burkitt lymphoma. The wider study: All epidemiological Burkitt lymphoma subtypes were represented in the cohort. Repertoire clonality predicted overall and progression-free survival. Findings and caveats of the study: Several public clonotypes recurred in numerous Burkitt lymphoma patients.

Generated by immunoSEQ multiplex PCR, the TCRdb table keeps only in-frame clones and is missing some. This sample has around 3,500 clones, with about 19% found just once. V dropped 5 bases and J dropped 8 bases, with 18 bases sitting between them. CDR1 and CDR2 from the germline V gene are SEHNR and FQNEAQ (reference sequence). The CDR3 covers 14 residues. Sequencing was carried out using tumor tissue. V gene TRBV7-9 combines with J gene TRBJ1-2; D may be TRBD1 (6 bases). The TCR was taken from a human donor with Burkitt lymphoma. CDR3 loop: CASSQSITGPGYTF. CDR3 coding DNA: TGTGCCAGCAGCCAGTCTATCACAGGGCCCGGCTACACCTTC.